The source of this T cell receptor (beta chain) is a study of Graves' ophthalmopathy and Graves' hyperthyroidism. In the study overall: Before any treatment, peripheral blood was taken at the initial diagnosis. General observations from the study: Most expanded thyroid clonotypes above 0.001 frequency also appeared in blood.

The study amplified TCR beta CDR3 regions using RNA transcripts. First-round RT-PCR relied on HTBI primers, and a second-round multiplex PCR came next. TCRdb used MiXCR to reprocess the multiplex PCR reads, holding one entry per CDR3 protein. The table lists about half a million distinct CDR3 sequences, around 15% of them singletons. This clonotype turned up a few times. Antigen specificity is unknown. V lost 1 base, J lost 9 bases, and 10 bases lay in between. The CDR3 covers 14 residues. Germline CDR1 reads KGHSH; CDR2 reads LQKENI. As diagnostic evidence, clinical symptoms, serum thyroxine, TRAb, thyroid ultrasound and orbital computed tomography were relied upon.

Sequenced material: blood. The source of this sequence is a woman aged 25 to 39 with Graves' ophthalmopathy. The gene calls are TRBV18 and TRBJ1-6; possible D gene TRBD1, 5 bases. The CDR3 DNA reads TGTGCCAGCTCACCACGAGAGGGGACTTCACCCCTCCACTTT. It encodes CASSPREGTSPLHF. Drawing the rest from reference TRBV18 and TRBJ1-6, the complete variable domain is NAGVMQNPRHLVRRRGQEARLRCSPMKGHSHVYWYRQLPEEGLKFMVYLQKENIIDESGMPKERFSAEFPKEGPSILRIQQVVRGDSAAYFCASSPREGTSPLHFGNGTRLTVT.